This is a list of T cell receptor beta chains from one sample in a study of blood T cell repertoires in COVID-19. Generated by immunoSEQ multiplex PCR, the TCRdb table keeps only in-frame clones and is missing some. The sample comprises approximately 270,000 clones, approximately 90% of which are singletons, and under 0.95% rests with the top ten. Sequenced: peripheral blood. The receptors derive from a man aged 25-40 years with acute or convalescent COVID-19. CDR3s include the opening cysteine and the closing phenylalanine or tryptophan. The order of the fields is CDR3 protein, CDR3 DNA, clone size, V gene, J gene, D gene. The D gene is left open where the match is weak. The listing skips clone size in some rows; elsewhere it reads once, few, many or a size class.

CASRGWTGTGELFF	TGTGCCAGCAGGGGGTGGACAGGCACCGGGGAGCTGTTTTTT	-	TRBV3-1/TRBV3-2	TRBJ2-2	TRBD1
CASSTFSSYNEQFF	TGTGCCAGCAGTACCTTTAGCTCCTACAATGAGCAGTTCTTC	-	TRBV6-2/TRBV6-3	TRBJ2-1	-
CASSPLDSSSITYEQYF	TGTGCCAGCTCACCCCTTGACAGTTCGTCGATCACCTACGAGCAGTACTTC	once	TRBV18	TRBJ2-7	-
CASSLVLSSPLHF	TGCGCCAGCAGCTTGGTACTGAGTTCACCCCTCCACTTT	-	TRBV5-1	TRBJ1-6	-
CASSSGTSIDEQYF	TGCGCCAGCAGCTCCGGGACTAGCATCGACGAGCAGTACTTC	-	TRBV5-1	TRBJ2-7	TRBD2
CASSVVGLAGGGTDTQYF	TGTGCCAGCAGCGTAGTTGGACTAGCGGGAGGGGGCACAGATACGCAGTATTTT	-	TRBV9	TRBJ2-3	TRBD2
CASSLARTASNQPQHF	TGTGCCAGCAGTTTAGCCAGGACAGCTAGCAATCAGCCCCAGCATTTT	-	TRBV27	TRBJ1-5	-
CASSAGTSGSHEQFF	TGTGCCAGCAGCGCCGGGACTAGCGGGAGTCATGAGCAGTTCTTC	-	TRBV9	TRBJ2-1	TRBD2
CASSIVLTSNNEQFF	TGTGCCAGTAGTATTGTATTAACAAGTAACAATGAGCAGTTCTTC	-	TRBV19	TRBJ2-1	-
CASSGGGFNSPLHF	TGTGCCAGCAGCGGGGGGGGGTTCAATTCACCCCTCCACTTT	-	TRBV2	TRBJ1-6	-
CASTIGDRATNEQFF	TGTGCCAGCACAATAGGGGACAGGGCAACCAATGAGCAGTTCTTC	-	TRBV5-6	TRBJ2-1	TRBD1
CASSAYGAGTDTQYF	TGTGCCAGCAGTGCCTACGGGGCGGGGACAGATACGCAGTATTTT	-	TRBV28	TRBJ2-3	-
CASSPKQGSNTGELFF	TGTGCCAGCAGCCCCAAACAGGGATCGAACACCGGGGAGCTGTTTTTT	once	TRBV13	TRBJ2-2	-
CASRETGVNYGYTF	TGTGCCAGCAGGGAGACAGGGGTTAACTATGGCTACACCTTC	-	TRBV6-5	TRBJ1-2	TRBD1
CASSRIGGQPQHF	TGTGCCAGCAGTCGTATAGGGGGTCAGCCCCAGCATTTT	-	TRBV6-5	TRBJ1-5	-
CASSTQNYGYTF	TGTGCCAGCAGTACACAGAACTATGGCTACACCTTC	-	TRBV28	TRBJ1-2	-
CASSLLASGATQYF	TGTGCCAGCAGTTTACTAGCTAGCGGGGCAACGCAGTATTTT	-	TRBV28	TRBJ2-3	TRBD2
CASSTWPGGENSPLHF	TGTGCCAGCAGCACTTGGCCGGGGGGCGAGAATTCACCCCTCCACTTT	-	TRBV9	TRBJ1-6	-
CSVSDSHNSPLHF	TGCAGCGTGTCGGACAGCCATAATTCACCCCTCCACTTT	once	TRBV29-1	TRBJ1-6	-
CASSHGTVPAPYNEQFF	TGTGCCAGCAGCCACGGGACAGTCCCGGCGCCTTACAATGAGCAGTTCTTC	-	TRBV3-1/TRBV3-2	TRBJ2-1	TRBD1
CAWSVGLGVEQFF	TGTGCCTGGAGTGTGGGACTAGGGGTTGAGCAGTTCTTC	-	TRBV30	TRBJ2-1	TRBD2
CASSALGQGVFSPLHF	TGTGCCAGTAGTGCCCTAGGACAGGGGGTTTTTTCACCCCTCCACTTT	few	TRBV19	TRBJ1-6	TRBD1
CASSFPRGWVLGYTF	TGTGCCAGCAGCTTCCCGCGAGGATGGGTACTTGGCTACACCTTC	-	TRBV3-1/TRBV3-2	TRBJ1-2	-
CASSEQWDSSYEQYF	TGTGCCAGCAGTGAACAATGGGACAGCTCCTACGAGCAGTACTTC	once	TRBV6-1	TRBJ2-7	TRBD1
CASSYRENTEAFF	TGTGCTAGCAGCTACCGGGAGAACACTGAAGCTTTCTTT	-	TRBV7-7	TRBJ1-1	-
CASSRFSAIGDEQYF	TGTGCCAGCAGCCGATTTAGTGCAATTGGTGACGAGCAGTACTTC	-	TRBV28	TRBJ2-7	-
CASSNSGGLDTQYF	TGTGCCAGCAGTAATAGCGGGGGGCTAGATACGCAGTATTTT	-	TRBV9	TRBJ2-3	TRBD2
CASSFHNQPQHF	TGTGCCAGCAGCTTTCATAATCAGCCCCAGCATTTT	-	TRBV7-2	TRBJ1-5	-
CASSLGTSADTQYF	TGTGCCAGCAGCTTAGGTACTAGTGCGGATACGCAGTATTTT	-	TRBV11-2	TRBJ2-3	-
CASSPRTGWDTIYF	TGTGCCAGCAGCCCGCGGACAGGGTGGGACACCATATATTTT	-	TRBV12-1	TRBJ1-3	-
CASSSGQQIMYGYTF	TGTGCCAGTAGTTCAGGACAGCAGATAATGTATGGCTACACCTTC	-	TRBV19	TRBJ1-2	-
CASSHEGRHTEAFF	TGTGCCAGCAGCCACGAGGGTCGGCACACTGAAGCTTTCTTT	-	TRBV6-5	TRBJ1-1	-
CATGPERAREQFF	TGTGCCACCGGCCCGGAGCGAGCACGAGAGCAGTTCTTC	-	TRBV15	TRBJ2-1	-
CASSPDRTYYEQYF	TGTGCCAGCAGCCCGGACAGGACTTACTACGAGCAGTACTTC	-	TRBV7-3	TRBJ2-7	TRBD1
CASSLTQGTYGYTF	TGTGCCAGCAGCTTAACCCAGGGTACCTATGGCTACACCTTC	-	TRBV7-3	TRBJ1-2	-
CASSPIGWGGGGYTF	TGTGCCAGCAGCCCTATTGGGTGGGGAGGAGGAGGCTACACCTTC	-	TRBV3-1/TRBV3-2	TRBJ1-2	-
CASSLGGGGAFGYTF	TGTGCCAGCAGCTTGGGAGGAGGGGGCGCATTTGGCTACACCTTC	-	TRBV5-6	TRBJ1-2	TRBD1
CASSHRDSEQFF	TGTGCCAGCAGCCACCGGGACAGTGAGCAGTTCTTC	-	TRBV11-3	TRBJ2-1	TRBD1
CASSVIQGRGTEAFF	TGTGCCAGTAGCGTGATACAGGGTAGGGGGACTGAAGCTTTCTTT	once	TRBV19	TRBJ1-1	-
CASSLAMGGRSDGYTF	TGCGCCAGCAGCCTAGCTATGGGGGGGAGATCGGATGGCTACACCTTC	-	TRBV4-1	TRBJ1-2	-
CASRGQGPGELFF	TGTGCCAGCAGGGGACAGGGGCCTGGGGAGCTGTTTTTT	-	TRBV12-3/TRBV12-4	TRBJ2-2	TRBD1
CARRSGLTGELFF	TGTGCCAGACGCTCAGGACTCACCGGGGAGCTGTTTTTT	-	TRBV2	TRBJ2-2	-
CASSEGTVIEAFF	TGTGCCAGCAGCGAGGGGACAGTTATAGAAGCTTTCTTT	-	TRBV28	TRBJ1-1	TRBD1
CATSDPDRDGYTF	TGTGCCACCAGTGATCCCGACCGGGATGGCTACACCTTC	-	TRBV24-1	TRBJ1-2	-
CASSLRDRYNEQFF	TGCGCCAGCAGCTTAAGAGACAGGTACAATGAGCAGTTCTTC	-	TRBV5-1	TRBJ2-1	-
CASSPGRDRGVYEQYF	TGTGCCAGCAGCCCAGGGAGAGACAGGGGGGTATACGAGCAGTACTTC	-	TRBV9	TRBJ2-7	TRBD1
CASLKGAASFEAFF	TGTGCCAGCCTGAAGGGGGCAGCGAGTTTTGAAGCTTTCTTT	-	TRBV6-5	TRBJ1-1	TRBD1
CASAPIQGTEAFF	TGTGCCAGCGCCCCCATACAGGGCACTGAAGCTTTCTTT	-	TRBV6-5	TRBJ1-1	-